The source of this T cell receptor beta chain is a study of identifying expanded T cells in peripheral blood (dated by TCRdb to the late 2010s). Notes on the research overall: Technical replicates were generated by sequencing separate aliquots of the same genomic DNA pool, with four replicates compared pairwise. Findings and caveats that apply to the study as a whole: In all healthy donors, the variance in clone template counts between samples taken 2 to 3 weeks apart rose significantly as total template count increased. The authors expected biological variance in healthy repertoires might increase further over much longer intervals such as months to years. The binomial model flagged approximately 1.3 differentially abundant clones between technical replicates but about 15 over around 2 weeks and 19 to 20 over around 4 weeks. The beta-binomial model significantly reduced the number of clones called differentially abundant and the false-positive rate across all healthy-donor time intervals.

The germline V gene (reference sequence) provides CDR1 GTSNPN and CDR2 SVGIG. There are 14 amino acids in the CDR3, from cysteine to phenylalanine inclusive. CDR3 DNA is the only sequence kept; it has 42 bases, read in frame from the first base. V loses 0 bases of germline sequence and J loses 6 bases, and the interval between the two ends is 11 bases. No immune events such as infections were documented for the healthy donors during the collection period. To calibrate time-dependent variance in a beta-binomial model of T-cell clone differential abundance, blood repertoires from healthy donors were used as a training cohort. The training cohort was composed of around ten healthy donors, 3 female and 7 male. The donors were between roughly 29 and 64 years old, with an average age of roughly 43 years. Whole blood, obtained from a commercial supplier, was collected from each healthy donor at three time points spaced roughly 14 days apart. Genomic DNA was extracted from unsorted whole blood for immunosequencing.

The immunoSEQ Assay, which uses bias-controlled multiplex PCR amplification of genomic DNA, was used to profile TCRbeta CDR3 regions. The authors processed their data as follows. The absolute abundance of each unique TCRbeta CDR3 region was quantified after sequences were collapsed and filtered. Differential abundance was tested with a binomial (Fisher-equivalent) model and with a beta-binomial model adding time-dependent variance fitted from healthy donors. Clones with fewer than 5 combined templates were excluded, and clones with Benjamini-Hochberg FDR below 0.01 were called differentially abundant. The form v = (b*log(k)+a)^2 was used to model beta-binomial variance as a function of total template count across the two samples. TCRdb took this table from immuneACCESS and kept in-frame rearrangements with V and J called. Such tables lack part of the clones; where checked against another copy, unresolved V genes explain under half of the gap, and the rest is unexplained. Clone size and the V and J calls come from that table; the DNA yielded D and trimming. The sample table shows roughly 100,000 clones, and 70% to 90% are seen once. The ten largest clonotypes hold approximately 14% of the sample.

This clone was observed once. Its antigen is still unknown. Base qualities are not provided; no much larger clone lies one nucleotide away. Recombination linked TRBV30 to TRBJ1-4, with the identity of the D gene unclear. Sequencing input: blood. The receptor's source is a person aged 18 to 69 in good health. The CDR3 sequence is CAWSVGGSYEKLFF. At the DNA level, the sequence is TGTGCCTGGAGTGTTGGAGGTTCCTATGAAAAACTGTTTTTT.